These 24 T cell receptor beta chains came from one sample sequenced in a study of CD8+ T cells in alopecia areata. RNA was extracted and reverse transcribed into cDNA as the sequencing template. Some clones are missing from TCRdb's copy, which holds only in-frame ones; the method was immunoSEQ multiplex PCR. The profile shows 200,000 to 250,000 clones, 66% of them singletons. This sample's treatment: oral pan-JAK inhibitor, 5-10 mg twice daily. The source material was CD4+ T cells sorted from blood, sampled at approximately week 42, from a patient treated with tofacitinib. Receptors were obtained from a human donor with alopecia areata.

This clone appeared a few times. The chain uses TRBV11-2 and TRBJ2-3; tentative D call: TRBD2 (7 bases). Trimming stripped 5 bases from V and 6 bases from J, with 18 bases between. The CDR3 is made up of 15 amino acids. Germline V lookup: CDR1 SGHAT, CDR2 FQNNGV. The CDR3 protein is CASSPRRGAGDTQYF. CDR3 coding DNA: TGTGCCAGCAGCCCCCGCCGGGGGGCAGGGGATACGCAGTATTTT.

This chain joins TRBV10-2 and TRBJ1-5, with D perhaps TRBD1 (5 bases). The V end lost 6 bases, the J end lost 12 bases, and 18 bases lay between the germline ends. The V gene's germline CDR1 is WSHSY and CDR2 SAAADI. This CDR3 is built from 13 residues. The CDR3 sequence: CASSEDISTLQHF. For the CDR3, the DNA is TGCGCCAGCAGCGAGGACATTTCGACGCTCCAGCATTTT.

The V gene is TRBV6-1, the J gene TRBJ2-1; 10 bases agree with TRBD1. Germline V gene sequence: CDR1 MNHNS, CDR2 SASEGT. With 6 bases clipped from V and 4 bases from J, the junction kept 6 bases outside the gene matches. The CDR3 has 15 residues. CDR3 coding DNA: TGTGCCAGCAGGGCGACAGGGGGCGCATACAATGAGCAGTTCTTC. Translation: CASRATGGAYNEQFF.

The chain carries TRBV18 and TRBJ1-6; D is perhaps TRBD1 (6 bases). Per germline, CDR1 KGHSH and CDR2 LQKENI. This CDR3 comprises 15 residues. The V end was cut by 1 base, the J end by 7 bases, with 11 bases between. In nucleotides, the CDR3 is TGTGCCAGCTCACCACGGACAGCCGAGAATTCACCCCTCCACTTT. Residues: CASSPRTAENSPLHF.

The V gene is TRBV4-2, the J gene TRBJ1-4; no definite D call. CDR3 length: 14 amino acids. The V end lost 0 bases, the J end lost 6 bases, and 8 bases lay between the germline ends. Germline lookup yields CDR1 LGHNA and CDR2 YNFKEQ. CDR3 amino acids: CASSQDRTDEKLFF. The CDR3 DNA reads TGTGCCAGCAGCCAAGATCGGACGGATGAAAAACTGTTTTTT.

This clone was picked up a small number of times. CDR3 loop: CASSRRLAGEETQYF. The DNA of the CDR3 is TGTGCCAGCAGCCGCCGACTAGCGGGGGAAGAGACCCAGTACTTC. The chain employs TRBV6-1 and TRBJ2-5, with TRBD2 identical over 12 bases. The germline V gene encodes CDR1 MNHNS and CDR2 SASEGT. The CDR3 has 15 residues. J lost 3 bases, V lost 6 bases, and 5 bases had no gene match.

With respect to this clone: This sample includes further DNA sequences coding for the same CDR3. The gene calls are TRBV29-1 and TRBJ1-1; D unresolved. The ends were cut back, 6 bases at V and 1 base at J, with 6 bases in the middle. Germline V gene sequence: CDR1 SQVTM, CDR2 ANQGSEA. This CDR3 contains 11 residues. In DNA form, the CDR3 reads TGCAGCGTCTCCGAGAACACTGAAGCTTTCTTT. Translating it yields CSVSENTEAFF.

This sequence joins TRBV6-6 and TRBJ2-2, with D hard to call. The CDR3 totals 13 residues. Germline V gives CDR1 MNHNY, CDR2 SVGAGI (reference sequence). Trimming pared 8 bases from V and 11 bases from J, leaving 18 bases between. The chain's CDR3 is CASRLPNSFELFF. The DNA for the CDR3 is TGTGCCAGCCGTCTGCCGAACTCCTTTGAGCTGTTTTTT.

This clone was counted a few times. The gene calls are TRBV9 and TRBJ2-3, with TRBD2 matching 7 bases. Trimming at V came to 2 bases and at J to 1 base, leaving 1 base not matched to a gene. The CDR3 sequence is 14 residues long. The germline CDR1 and CDR2 sequences are SGDLS and YYNGEE. The chain's CDR3 is CASSVTSGTDTQYF. CDR3 coding DNA: TGTGCCAGCAGCGTCACTAGCGGCACAGATACGCAGTATTTT.

This chain uses TRBV29-1 with TRBJ1-2, with unresolved D. The germline V gene has CDR1 SQVTM and CDR2 ANQGSEA. This CDR3 comprises 12 residues. V lost 6 bases and J lost 7, with 15 bases in between. CDR3 in DNA: TGCAGCGTAGGTCACCCGGTTAGTGGCTACACCTTC. This translates into CSVGHPVSGYTF.

The J gene is TRBJ1-1, the V gene TRBV5-4; D uncertain. The CDR3 extends over 14 amino acids. Germline CDR1 SGHNT, CDR2 YYREEE (reference sequence). Trimming took 4 bases from V and 9 from J, leaving 19 bases between them. The CDR3: CASSLDITPAKAFF. The CDR3 bases are TGTGCCAGCAGCCTCGATATTACACCCGCCAAAGCTTTCTTT.

This chain links TRBV5-1 with TRBJ1-2, with D possibly matching TRBD1 (6 bases). V was shortened by 4 bases and J by 6 bases, with 10 bases between the two germline ends. Germline lookup yields CDR1 SGHRS and CDR2 YFSETQ. This CDR3 has 12 amino acids. The CDR3 nucleotides are TGCGCCAGCAGCATACAGGGTAATGGCTACACCTTC. Protein: CASSIQGNGYTF.

The genes are TRBV5-1 and TRBJ1-1; a possible D gene is TRBD1 (6 bases). V lost 1 base to trimming and J lost 6 bases, with 13 bases between them. Per germline, CDR1 SGHRS and CDR2 YFSETQ. CDR3 size: 14 residues. DNA for the CDR3: TGCGCCAGCAGCTTGCCAAACAGGGCTGCTGAAGCTTTCTTT. It translates to CASSLPNRAAEAFF.

The chain joins TRBV2 to TRBJ2-7; D may match TRBD1 or TRBD2 (5 bases each). This CDR3 is 13 amino acids long. V gave up 5 bases and J gave up 4 bases, with 12 bases separating them. CDR1 SNHLY and CDR2 FYNNEI come from the germline V gene. CDR3: CASSWSGPYEQYF. The CDR3 DNA reads as TGTGCCAGCAGTTGGTCGGGACCGTACGAGCAGTACTTC.

The sample holds one count of this clone. The V call is TRBV6-5, the J call TRBJ2-6, with no clear D. Trimming took 11 bases from V and 1 from J, leaving 6 bases between them. CDR3 length equals 12 residues. The germline V gene has CDR1 MNHEY and CDR2 SVGAGI. This CDR3 reads CAVGSGANVLTF. CDR3 bases: TGTGCCGTGGGATCTGGGGCCAACGTCCTGACTTTC.

This rearrangement joins TRBV7-2 to TRBJ2-2; a possible D gene is TRBD1 (5 bases). The V and J ends lost 2 bases and 1 base respectively, with 8 bases between them. The CDR3 is made up of 15 amino acids. Germline CDR1 SGHTA, CDR2 FQGNSA. CDR3 residues: CASSLYQGNTGELFF. The DNA for the CDR3 is TGTGCCAGCAGCTTATATCAGGGGAACACCGGGGAGCTGTTTTTT.

V is TRBV11-2 and J is TRBJ1-1; unclear D gene. Per the germline V gene, CDR1 is SGHAT and CDR2 is FQNNGV. V lost 3 bases and J 3 bases, leaving 11 bases between the germline ends. The CDR3 is 14 residues long. The CDR3 DNA reads TGTGCCAGCAGCTTTGACCGGTTGGACACTGAAGCTTTCTTT. This translates into CASSFDRLDTEAFF.

This clone occurred a few times. The chain carries TRBV29-1 and TRBJ1-4; D call uncertain. Germline V gives CDR1 SQVTM, CDR2 ANQGSEA. The CDR3 sequence is 15 residues long. The germline V and J ends were trimmed by 4 bases and 7 bases, with 19 bases remaining between them. CDR3 amino acids: CSVGERTGMGEKLFF. The CDR3 DNA is TGCAGCGTTGGGGAACGGACGGGAATGGGTGAAAAACTGTTTTTT.

In regard to this clone: Sequence at one end of the junction differs from germline and may be a read error. The rearrangement uses TRBV2 and TRBJ1-4; 8 bases align to TRBD1. CDR3 length: 16 residues. Germline assignment: CDR1 SNHLY and CDR2 FYNNEI. The DNA for the CDR3 is TGTGCCAGCATTACACACCCCGGGACAGGAATTACTGAAAAAGATTTT. Amino acids: CASITHPGTGITEKDF.

The chain employs TRBV5-1 and TRBJ2-1, with a weak D call TRBD2 (6 bases). Germline CDR1 and CDR2: SGHRS and YFSETQ. Trimming stripped 2 bases from V and 5 bases from J, with 20 bases between. The CDR3 is 17 residues long. The CDR3 coding sequence is TGCGCCAGCAGCTTACCCCCCCTTCCTAGCGAAAACAATGAGCAGTTCTTC. Its protein product is CASSLPPLPSENNEQFF.

The gene calls are TRBV30 and TRBJ1-4; 9 bases align to TRBD1. The CDR3 totals 14 residues. Germline lookup yields CDR1 GTSNPN and CDR2 SVGIG (reference sequence). Losses at the gene ends were 4 bases for V and 7 bases for J; bases not matched to a gene: 7. The CDR3 region is CAWTNRGRREKLFF. DNA of the CDR3: TGTGCCTGGACCAACAGGGGGCGCCGTGAAAAACTGTTTTTT.

The chain couples TRBV9 to TRBJ1-4; possibly TRBD1 for D (5 bases). The CDR3 has 13 amino acids. V lost 0 bases to trimming and J lost 6 bases, with 6 bases between them. Germline CDR1 and CDR2: SGDLS and YYNGEE. The CDR3 loop reads CASSVEGDEKLFF. Here the CDR3 DNA reads TGTGCCAGCAGCGTAGAAGGGGATGAAAAACTGTTTTTT.

This rearrangement joins TRBV13 to TRBJ2-1, with D possibly being TRBD1 or TRBD2 (6 bases each). Trimming took off 4 bases at V and 10 bases at J, with 17 bases between the two ends. The CDR3 totals 14 residues. Germline assignment: CDR1 PRHDT and CDR2 FYEKMQ (reference sequence). The CDR3 here is CASSSSRGGKEQFF. The CDR3 region has the DNA TGTGCCAGCAGCTCGAGCAGGGGAGGTAAGGAGCAGTTCTTC.

V and J are TRBV7-2 and TRBJ2-3; D unresolved. Germline assignment: CDR1 SGHTA and CDR2 FQGNSA. The ends were cut back, 5 bases at V and 0 bases at J, with 18 bases in the middle. CDR3 length equals 17 residues. CDR3 residues: CASSDWSRSASTDTQYF. CDR3 nucleotide sequence: TGTGCCAGCAGCGATTGGAGTCGGTCCGCAAGCACAGATACGCAGTATTTT. The variable domain in full, completed from reference TRBV7-2 and TRBJ2-3, reads GAGVSQSPSNKVTEKGKDVELRCDPISGHTALYWYRQSLGQGLEFLIYFQGNSAPDKSGLPSDRFSAERTGGSVSTLTIQRTQQEDSAVYLCASSDWSRSASTDTQYFGPGTRLTVL.